This T cell receptor (beta chain) was sequenced in a study of somatic mutations in cytotoxic T cells in rheumatoid arthritis. Study findings and constraints: Adjustment for multiple comparisons was not applied to the slight TRBV07 underrepresentation observed in rheumatoid arthritis patients. For about an eighth of the 65 patients, a single CD8+ clone accounted for more than 20% of CD8+ cells. In rheumatoid arthritis patients, unlike healthy controls, CD8+ clonality rose with age.

Method: immunoSEQ multiplex PCR; TCRdb's copy keeps in-frame clones and lacks some. Counted here are about 11,000 clones, 65% to 80% occurring once; the ten biggest clones make up roughly two fifths. From germline, CDR1 is MNHEY and CDR2 SMNVEV (reference sequence). V was clipped by 5 bases and J by 6 bases; unmatched bases: 8. The CDR3 is 15 residues long. Note on this clone: Its antigen remains unknown.

This sequence joins TRBV27 and TRBJ2-2; TRBD1 matches 8 bases. The origin of this receptor is an adult with rheumatoid arthritis. The sequenced sample consisted of CD8+ T cells sorted from blood. The CDR3 coding sequence is TGTGCCAGCAGTCGCAGGGGGCAATCGGCCGGGGAGCTGTTTTTT. Translating gives CASSRRGQSAGELFF.